The 32 T cell receptor beta chains below come from one sample, sequenced in a study of T-cell memory formation after mild COVID-19. MiXCR was run by TCRdb on the 5' RACE reads, yielding one entry per CDR3 protein. In the table there are roughly 190,000 distinct CDR3 sequences, about 10% of which are singletons. Material for sequencing was PBMCs or a T cell subset sorted from them (not recorded which). The receptors come from a man aged 18 to 30 who had mild COVID-19 (a few samples of this study predate the infection). Cell type and time point are not known.

This clonotype turned up a few times. J is TRBJ2-6 and V is TRBV5-6; D is unresolved. The CDR3 has 16 amino acids. V lost 5 bases and J lost 4, with 16 bases in between. CDR1 is SGHDT, CDR2 YYEEEE, per germline. This CDR3 reads CASRDRVRAGANVLTF. The CDR3 nucleotides read TGTGCCAGCAGGGATCGGGTTCGGGCCGGGGCCAACGTCCTGACTTTC.

This clonotype was counted between two and nine times. The gene calls are TRBV20-1 and TRBJ2-3; 8 bases align to TRBD2. Germline V lookup: CDR1 DFQATT, CDR2 SNEGSKA (reference sequence). CDR3 size: 14 residues. V lost 3 bases and J lost 5; bases outside the gene matches: 7. CDR3 nucleotide sequence: TGCAGTGCTAGGAGACTAGCGTTTGAAGATACGCAGTATTTT. Protein product: CSARRLAFEDTQYF.

This clonotype was counted only a few times. The chain has TRBV5-1 and TRBJ1-4; 7 bases are shared with TRBD1. CDR1 and CDR2 (germline): SGHRS, YFSETQ. The CDR3 length is 15 residues. V shed 0 bases and J 8 bases; nucleotides not matched to a gene: 7. The CDR3 sequence: CASSLEGGYTEKLFF. CDR3 sequence (DNA): TGCGCCAGCAGCTTGGAAGGGGGCTACACCGAAAAACTGTTTTTT.

V gene TRBV24-1 combines with J gene TRBJ1-1; D gene unclear. Trimming pared 9 bases from V and 4 bases from J, leaving 11 bases between. The CDR3 contains 12 residues. Germline CDR1 and CDR2: KGHDR and SFDVKD. For the CDR3, the DNA is TGTGCCACCTCTACCCAAGGCACTGAAGCTTTCTTT. Translating it yields CATSTQGTEAFF.

This clonotype was counted between two and nine times. The chain combines TRBV6-6 with TRBJ2-1, with TRBD1 identical over 10 bases. The germline V gene encodes CDR1 MNHNY and CDR2 SVGAGI (reference sequence). Losses at the gene ends were 3 bases for V and 2 bases for J; bases not matched to a gene: 1. This CDR3 region has 15 residues. The CDR3 loop reads CASSYGTGAYNEQFF. DNA of the CDR3: TGTGCCAGCAGTTATGGGACAGGGGCCTACAATGAGCAGTTCTTC.

This chain links TRBV7-9 with TRBJ1-5; D gene unclear. This CDR3 comprises 15 residues. Germline CDR1 reads SEHNR; CDR2 reads FQNEAQ (reference sequence). The V gene lost 5 bases and the J gene lost 3 bases, with 14 bases spanning the gap. The CDR3 nucleotides read TGTGCCAGCAGCCGCGGGCCGGCCGACAATCAGCCCCAGCATTTT. Protein product: CASSRGPADNQPQHF.

The CDR3 loop is CASSFDGSYGYTF. For the CDR3, the DNA is TGTGCCAGCAGCTTCGACGGGTCCTATGGCTACACCTTC. The chain combines TRBV7-3 with TRBJ1-2, with D uncertain. CDR1 is SGHTA, CDR2 FQGTGA, per germline. The V and J ends lost 3 bases and 4 bases respectively, with 9 bases between them. This CDR3 region has 13 residues.

This clonotype was counted between two and nine times. The V and J genes are TRBV18 and TRBJ1-2; weak D call: TRBD1 (5 bases). This CDR3 has 13 residues. V lost 6 bases and J 3 bases, leaving 11 bases between the germline ends. In germline, CDR1 is KGHSH, CDR2 LQKENI. The CDR3 DNA follows: TGTGCCAGCTCGGGCAGGGCGGACTATGGCTACACCTTC. Protein product: CASSGRADYGYTF.

This clonotype was counted only a few times. The genes are TRBV6-5 and TRBJ1-2; D call uncertain. The germline gives CDR1 MNHEY, CDR2 SVGAGI. The V end was cut by 2 bases, the J end by 3 bases, with 19 bases between. The CDR3 loop spans 17 amino acids. The chain's CDR3 is CASSYHPGSQLDYGYTF. DNA for the CDR3: TGTGCCAGCAGTTACCACCCCGGGAGCCAGTTGGACTATGGCTACACCTTC.

In its sample, this clonotype was seen a few times. This chain links TRBV6-5 with TRBJ1-1; 9 bases align to TRBD1. The germline V gene encodes CDR1 MNHEY and CDR2 SVGAGI. The CDR3 is 14 amino acids. V shed 4 bases, J shed 5 bases, and the junction held 5 bases outside the gene matches. The CDR3 spells CASSFTGTGTEAFF. CDR3 DNA sequence: TGTGCCAGCAGTTTCACCGGGACAGGGACTGAAGCTTTCTTT.

This chain joins TRBV5-1 and TRBJ1-5; D is ambiguous. The V end lost 0 bases, the J end lost 7 bases, and 14 bases lay between the germline ends. There are 15 residues in the CDR3. The germline gives CDR1 SGHRS, CDR2 YFSETQ. CDR3 bases: TGCGCCAGCAGCTTGGACGGAGCCTCGCGCCAGCCCCAGCATTTT. It is translated as CASSLDGASRQPQHF.

This clonotype was detected ten times or more. The chain has TRBV20-1 and TRBJ1-1, with D possibly matching TRBD1 (6 bases). The CDR3 contains 14 residues. CDR1 DFQATT and CDR2 SNEGSKA come from the germline V gene (reference sequence). The V end lost 4 bases, the J end lost 4 bases, and 16 bases lay between the germline ends. The CDR3 here is CSAIRGQGSTEAFF. The CDR3 nucleotides are TGCAGTGCTATTCGGGGGCAGGGGAGCACTGAAGCTTTCTTT.

This clonotype came up a few times. CDR3: CATSDSGTGITGELFF. The CDR3 nucleotides read TGTGCCACCAGTGACTCCGGGACAGGTATCACCGGGGAGCTGTTTTTT. The chain links TRBV24-1 to TRBJ2-2, with TRBD1 matching over 8 bases. V shed 4 bases, J shed 4 bases, and the junction held 7 bases outside the gene matches. CDR3 length equals 16 residues. Germline loops: CDR1 KGHDR, CDR2 SFDVKD.

This clonotype was seen only a few times. The genes are TRBV29-1 and TRBJ2-7; D is unresolved. V was clipped by 5 bases and J by 0 bases, with 11 bases between them. This CDR3 is built from 13 residues. Germline V gene lookup returns CDR1 SQVTM and CDR2 ANQGSEA. CDR3 loop: CSVLVPSSYEQYV. Written as DNA, the CDR3 is TGCAGCGTTCTTGTCCCGAGCTCCTACGAGCAGTACGTC.

This clonotype showed up many times. The chain recombines TRBV5-1 with TRBJ2-5, with D unresolved. CDR3 size: 15 residues. Trimming removed 4 bases at V and 5 bases at J, with 18 bases between. Per the germline V gene, CDR1 is SGHRS and CDR2 is YFSETQ. The CDR3 DNA reads TGCGCCAGCAGCCTTACCTTCGGGCCCGGGGAGACCCAGTACTTC. Translated: CASSLTFGPGETQYF.

This clonotype was found a few times. The chain combines TRBV6-6 with TRBJ2-7; 8 bases line up with TRBD2. J lost 6 bases, V lost 5 bases, and 9 bases had no gene match. The CDR3 length is 14 residues. The V gene's germline CDR1 is MNHNY and CDR2 SVGAGI (reference sequence). CDR3 in DNA: TGTGCCAGCAGTGCACCCGGGACTAGTGCCGAGCAGTACTTC. The encoded protein is CASSAPGTSAEQYF.

This clonotype has more than one count but fewer than ten. This rearrangement joins TRBV12-3 or TRBV12-4 to TRBJ2-7, with D maybe TRBD2 (6 bases). CDR3 length: 15 amino acids. V was cut by 6 bases and J by 2 bases, with 17 bases left in between. The CDR3 region has the DNA TGTGCCAGCAGCAAACGATCGGGAGTGACCTACGAGCAGTACTTC. The encoded protein is CASSKRSGVTYEQYF.

This chain links TRBV18 with TRBJ2-5, with 7 nucleotides matching TRBD1. After removal of 3 bases from V and 3 bases from J, the junction contained 1 base not matched to a gene. The V gene's germline CDR1 is KGHSH and CDR2 LQKENI. The CDR3 spans 13 residues. The CDR3 DNA is TGTGCCAGCTCACCGACAGGGAAAGAGACCCAGTACTTC. Translation: CASSPTGKETQYF.

This clonotype appeared a single time. The rearrangement links TRBV4-2 to TRBJ1-3, with TRBD1 as a possible D gene (5 bases). The V and J ends lost 0 bases and 4 bases respectively, with 10 bases between them. The CDR3 covers 15 residues. Germline V gene sequence: CDR1 LGHNA, CDR2 YNFKEQ. In DNA, the CDR3 is TGTGCCAGCAGCCAAGAAGAGGGGACCGGAAACACCATATATTTT. Amino acid sequence: CASSQEEGTGNTIYF.

The genes are TRBV10-3 and TRBJ2-3, with D perhaps TRBD2 (5 bases). The CDR3 consists of 13 residues. Trimming pared 6 bases from V and 0 bases from J, leaving 7 bases between. Germline loops: CDR1 ENHRY, CDR2 SYGVKD. The CDR3, as DNA: TGTGCCATCAGGGACTTTAGCACAGATACGCAGTATTTT. Encoded protein: CAIRDFSTDTQYF.

This clonotype was observed a few times. The chain combines TRBV20-1 with TRBJ1-1; D not resolved. V gave up 6 bases and J gave up 1 base, with 9 bases separating them. This CDR3 comprises 12 residues. Germline assignment: CDR1 DFQATT and CDR2 SNEGSKA (reference sequence). The chain's CDR3 is CSAEPPNTEAFF. The CDR3 coding sequence is TGCAGTGCCGAGCCCCCGAACACTGAAGCTTTCTTT.

Written as DNA, the CDR3 is TGTGCCAGCAGCGCCCGGGACCGAAGGCGGACTGAAGCTTTCTTT. This encodes CASSARDRRRTEAFF. The chain carries TRBV7-8 and TRBJ1-1; TRBD1 is a possible D gene (5 bases). There are 15 residues in the CDR3. V lost 5 bases and J 5 bases, leaving 18 bases between the germline ends. Germline V gives CDR1 SGHVS, CDR2 FQNEAQ.

This chain connects TRBV7-2 to TRBJ1-6; 10 bases match TRBD1. The CDR3 totals 16 residues. From germline, CDR1 is SGHTA and CDR2 FQGNSA. V shed 2 bases and J 7 bases; nucleotides not matched to a gene: 5. The CDR3 coding sequence is TGTGCCAGCAGCTTACGCGGGACAGGGGACAATTCACCCCTCCACTTT. This gives the protein CASSLRGTGDNSPLHF.

The chain links TRBV5-1 to TRBJ2-5, with D perhaps matching TRBD1 or TRBD2 (5 bases each). The CDR3 length is 16 residues. Germline loops: CDR1 SGHRS, CDR2 YFSETQ. V lost 0 bases and J lost 1, with 13 bases in between. DNA for the CDR3: TGCGCCAGCAGCTTGGTCGGGGCTAGCATCCAAGAGACCCAGTACTTC. It encodes CASSLVGASIQETQYF.

V usage is TRBV20-1 and J usage is TRBJ2-1, with D tentatively TRBD2 (6 bases). The CDR3 spans 11 residues. Trimming shortened V by 7 bases and J by 12 bases, and 16 bases separated the two germline ends. Germline V gene sequence: CDR1 DFQATT, CDR2 SNEGSKA (reference sequence). The DNA of the CDR3 is TGCAGTGTTACCTGGGGGGTCGGGCAGTTCTTC. Translating gives CSVTWGVGQFF.

This clonotype was seen a few times. The genes are TRBV16 and TRBJ1-2; D gene uncertain. Germline assignment: CDR1 KGHSY and CDR2 FQNENV. This CDR3 has 14 amino acids. Trimming took 4 bases from V and 3 from J, leaving 12 bases between them. CDR3 bases: TGTGCCAGCAGCCCCCCGGAGGTTCACTATGGCTACACCTTC. Amino acid sequence: CASSPPEVHYGYTF.

In its sample, this clonotype was seen a few times. V usage is TRBV3-1 and J usage is TRBJ2-5; TRBD2 agrees at 10 bases. This CDR3 has 15 amino acids. With V trimmed by 3 bases and J by 0 bases, 1 base remained unmatched. Germline CDR1 and CDR2: LGHDT and YNNKEL (reference sequence). CDR3 bases: TGTGCCAGCAGCCATAGCGGGGGGTACCAAGAGACCCAGTACTTC. Residues: CASSHSGGYQETQYF.

This clonotype was seen more than once but under ten times. The gene calls are TRBV6-1 and TRBJ2-2; D ambiguous. Germline V gives CDR1 MNHNS, CDR2 SASEGT. V was pared by 1 base and J by 1 base, with 7 bases between. The CDR3 contains 15 residues. CDR3 DNA sequence: TGTGCCAGCAGTGAAGTACAAGTGAACACCGGGGAGCTGTTTTTT. Encoded protein: CASSEVQVNTGELFF.

The chain is built from TRBV4-1 and TRBJ1-5; D is perhaps TRBD1 (5 bases). This CDR3 has 21 amino acids. Trimming shortened V by 0 bases and J by 2 bases, and 26 bases separated the two germline ends. The germline V gene encodes CDR1 MGHRA and CDR2 YSYEKL. The CDR3 here is CASSQDVGRGGILDGNQPQHF. The CDR3 DNA is TGCGCCAGCAGCCAAGATGTGGGGAGGGGCGGCATCCTGGATGGCAATCAGCCCCAGCATTTT.

J is TRBJ1-3 and V is TRBV4-3; D remains ambiguous. V lost 0 bases and J lost 0, with 9 bases in between. The CDR3 length is 16 residues. Per germline, CDR1 LGHNA and CDR2 YSLEER. DNA of the CDR3: TGCGCCAGCAGCCAAGATCGGGCAGCCTCTGGAAACACCATATATTTT. It is translated as CASSQDRAASGNTIYF.

The V gene is TRBV28, the J gene TRBJ2-3, with 11 positions matching TRBD1. Looked up from germline, CDR1 is MDHEN and CDR2 is SYDVKM. Trimming removed 0 bases from V and 4 bases from J; junction bases left unmatched: 3. This CDR3 is 16 amino acids long. The CDR3 is CASSLWPGQGADTQYF. The DNA for the CDR3 is TGTGCCAGCAGTTTATGGCCGGGACAGGGGGCAGATACGCAGTATTTT.

V gene TRBV6-1 combines with J gene TRBJ2-6; D unresolved. V was cut by 0 bases and J by 2 bases, with 5 bases left in between. Germline V lookup: CDR1 MNHNS, CDR2 SASEGT. The CDR3 covers 15 residues. CDR3 in DNA: TGTGCCAGCAGTGAAGCAAGTACTGGGGCCAACGTCCTGACTTTC. This translates into CASSEASTGANVLTF.